These 22 T cell receptor beta chains originate from one sample sequenced in a study of T cell responses to AZD1222 COVID-19 vaccine. Clones were read by immunoSEQ multiplex PCR, and TCRdb kept only the in-frame ones, dropping some. The data show tens of thousands of clones, approximately 91% seen once. The starting material was peripheral blood, obtained on day 0 of AZD1222 vaccination. The origin of the receptors is an adult in good health.

The V and J genes are TRBV27 and TRBJ1-1; D not resolved. CDR3 length equals 13 residues. V was trimmed by 0 bases and J by 1 base, leaving 3 bases between them. In germline, CDR1 is MNHEY, CDR2 SMNVEV (reference sequence). The CDR3 is CASSLSRNTEAFF. The CDR3 DNA reads TGTGCCAGCAGTTTATCTCGGAACACTGAAGCTTTCTTT.

The V gene is TRBV24-1, the J gene TRBJ2-5, with 7 bases lining up with TRBD1. This CDR3 is built from 15 residues. Germline values: CDR1 KGHDR, CDR2 SFDVKD. Germline trimming cut 4 bases from V and 5 bases from J; bases unmatched to any gene: 9. The CDR3 region is CATSDRRTGEETQYF. The CDR3 DNA reads TGTGCCACCAGTGACCGTAGGACAGGAGAGGAGACCCAGTACTTC.

The rearrangement uses TRBV7-2 and TRBJ1-1; tentative D call: TRBD1 (5 bases). CDR3 size: 14 residues. Germline V gives CDR1 SGHTA, CDR2 FQGNSA. Trimming removed 5 bases from V and 0 bases from J, with 10 bases in between. The CDR3 nucleotides are TGTGCCAGCAGCGCGGGACGGTTGAACACTGAAGCTTTCTTT. This sequence encodes CASSAGRLNTEAFF.

V usage is TRBV5-1 and J usage is TRBJ2-1, with TRBD1 identical over 7 bases. Germline CDR1 reads SGHRS; CDR2 reads YFSETQ. Trimming cost V 2 bases and J 8 bases; bases outside gene matches: 4. The CDR3 loop spans 13 amino acids. CDR3 residues: CASSLDRAYEQFF. DNA of the CDR3: TGCGCCAGCAGCTTAGACAGGGCCTATGAGCAGTTCTTC.

This chain links TRBV11-3 with TRBJ1-2; D possibly corresponds to TRBD1 (5 bases). V was shortened by 8 bases and J by 3 bases, with 19 bases between the two germline ends. This CDR3 is built from 15 residues. Germline CDR1 SGHNT, CDR2 YENEEA. The CDR3 DNA sequence: TGTGCCAGCGGGGAGGTGTGGGGGGACGACTATGGCTACACCTTC. Translated: CASGEVWGDDYGYTF.

The J gene is TRBJ1-6, the V gene TRBV7-2; D is uncertain. Germline CDR1 is SGHTA and CDR2 is FQGNSA. Trimming stripped 5 bases from V and 8 bases from J, with 7 bases between. CDR3 length: 12 amino acids. CDR3 residues: CASSPSDSPLHF. The CDR3 bases are TGTGCCAGCAGCCCCTCCGATTCACCCCTCCACTTT.

This clone came up once. The chain employs TRBV5-4 and TRBJ1-1, with D perhaps matching TRBD1 (5 bases). From germline, CDR1 is SGHNT and CDR2 YYREEE (reference sequence). V was clipped by 9 bases and J by 1 base, with 10 bases between them. The CDR3 sequence is 12 residues long. This chain's CDR3 is CATRGKNTEAFF. The CDR3 DNA is TGTGCCACCCGGGGCAAGAACACTGAAGCTTTCTTT.

This sequence joins TRBV27 and TRBJ1-2; 8 positions match TRBD1. The CDR3 length is 16 residues. The J segment lost 7 bases and the V segment lost 6 bases, leaving 16 bases of the junction unmatched. Germline-derived CDR1 and CDR2 are MNHEY and SMNVEV (reference sequence). The CDR3 DNA follows: TGTGCCAGCAGAAGAATCCAGGGGGCGCCAGTTTCTGGCTACACCTTC. Its translation: CASRRIQGAPVSGYTF.

The chain uses TRBV6-2 or TRBV6-3 and TRBJ2-5; D is unresolved. Germline V gene lookup returns CDR1 MNHEY and CDR2 SVGEGT. The CDR3 spans 11 residues. V was trimmed by 2 bases and J by 7 bases, leaving 5 bases between them. DNA of the CDR3: TGTGCCAGCAGTTACCCTGGGACCCAGTACTTC. It specifies CASSYPGTQYF.

The chain links TRBV5-4 to TRBJ2-1, with D perhaps TRBD2 (5 bases). Per germline, CDR1 SGHNT and CDR2 YYREEE (reference sequence). The CDR3 is 15 residues long. The V and J ends lost 1 base and 5 bases respectively, with 13 bases between them. The CDR3 region is CASSLFLALDNEQFF. The CDR3 DNA sequence: TGTGCCAGCAGCTTGTTTCTAGCCTTAGACAATGAGCAGTTCTTC. Using reference TRBV5-4 and TRBJ2-1 for the parts outside the CDR3, the full variable domain is ETGVTQSPTHLIKTRGQQVTLRCSSQSGHNTVSWYQQALGQGPQFIFQYYREEENGRGNFPPRFSGLQFPNYSSELNVNALELDDSALYLCASSLFLALDNEQFFGPGTRLTVL.

The rearrangement joins TRBV7-2 to TRBJ2-2; D unresolved. V was trimmed by 5 bases and J by 3 bases, leaving 4 bases between them. This CDR3 spans 12 amino acids. Germline assignment: CDR1 SGHTA and CDR2 FQGNSA. CDR3 protein: CASSTYTGELFF. The CDR3 nucleotides read TGTGCCAGCAGCACTTACACCGGGGAGCTGTTTTTT.

This chain connects TRBV4-1 to TRBJ1-2; D remains ambiguous. The CDR3 totals 13 residues. Trimming pared 3 bases from V and 3 bases from J, leaving 8 bases between. Germline V gene sequence: CDR1 MGHRA, CDR2 YSYEKL. CDR3 DNA sequence: TGCGCCAGCAGCCACGCGAAAGACTATGGCTACACCTTC. This codes for CASSHAKDYGYTF.

This rearrangement joins TRBV6-2 or TRBV6-3 to TRBJ1-6; unclear D gene. The V and J ends lost 4 bases and 0 bases respectively, with 7 bases between them. Germline CDR1 MNHEY, CDR2 SVGEGT. CDR3 length equals 15 residues. In nucleotides, the CDR3 is TGTGCCAGCAGTTCAGGAAACTCCTATAATTCACCCCTCCACTTT. Its protein product is CASSSGNSYNSPLHF.

The chain joins TRBV2 to TRBJ1-2; TRBD1 matches at 10 bases. Looked up from germline, CDR1 is SNHLY and CDR2 is FYNNEI. V lost 6 bases to trimming and J lost 4 bases; unmatched junction nucleotides: 2. CDR3 length: 13 residues. The CDR3 DNA reads TGTGCCAGCAGCAGGACAGGGGGCTATGGCTACACCTTC. Translated: CASSRTGGYGYTF. Based on the CDR3 plus reference TRBV2 and TRBJ1-2, the full variable domain is EPEVTQTPSHQVTQMGQEVILRCVPISNHLYFYWYRQILGQKVEFLVSFYNNEISEKSEIFDDQFSVERPDGSNFTLKIRSTKLEDSAMYFCASSRTGGYGYTFGSGTRLTVV.

The chain is built from TRBV5-1 and TRBJ2-5; 10 bases line up with TRBD1. Looked up from germline, CDR1 is SGHRS and CDR2 is YFSETQ. This CDR3 contains 15 residues. V was clipped by 0 bases and J by 4 bases; unmatched bases: 3. CDR3 sequence: CASSLGGTGVETQYF. DNA for the CDR3: TGCGCCAGCAGCTTGGGAGGGACAGGGGTAGAGACCCAGTACTTC.

Here the CDR3 DNA reads TGCAGCGGCCTGACAGCATTCCAAGAGACCCAGTACTTC. Amino acid sequence: CSGLTAFQETQYF. The chain joins TRBV29-1 to TRBJ2-5; D perhaps matches TRBD1 (5 bases). Germline CDR1 SQVTM, CDR2 ANQGSEA. V lost 7 bases and J 1 base, leaving 13 bases between the germline ends. The CDR3 spans 13 residues.

This clone came up a few times. The chain employs TRBV19 and TRBJ1-4; TRBD1 matches at 9 bases. This CDR3 comprises 14 residues. Germline values: CDR1 LNHDA, CDR2 SQIVND (reference sequence). V trimming: 6 bases; J trimming: 8 bases; junction bases outside the gene matches: 7. The CDR3 DNA is TGTGCCAGTAGCCCGGGACAGGGTATGGAAAAACTGTTTTTT. Its protein is CASSPGQGMEKLFF.

The chain is built from TRBV7-9 and TRBJ1-2, with 9 bases identical to TRBD1. Germline assignment: CDR1 SEHNR and CDR2 FQNEAQ (reference sequence). J gave up 3 bases and V 0 bases, and 14 bases lay outside the gene matches. CDR3 size: 19 residues. The CDR3 DNA reads as TGTGCCAGCAGCTTAGCTCAATCAATTTGGGACAGGGAGGACTATGGCTACACCTTC. Amino acid sequence: CASSLAQSIWDREDYGYTF.

The CDR3 DNA is TGTGCCAGCAGCCAAGAACAGGGATACAATGAGCAGTTCTTC. Its translation: CASSQEQGYNEQFF. This chain connects TRBV3-1 (or the pseudogene TRBV3-2) to TRBJ2-1, with D possibly matching TRBD1 (6 bases). Germline V CDR1 and CDR2: LGHDT, YNNKEL (reference sequence). CDR3 length: 14 residues. V dropped 0 bases and J dropped 4 bases, with 7 bases sitting between them.

The chain combines TRBV4-2 with TRBJ2-7, with 13 nucleotides matching TRBD2. The V and J ends lost 0 bases and 6 bases, in that order; junction bases with no gene match: 8. The CDR3 totals 17 residues. Germline CDR1 is LGHNA and CDR2 is YNFKEQ. The CDR3 DNA follows: TGTGCCAGCAGCCAAGAACTAGCGGGGGGGCTCGGGATCGAGCAGTACTTC. As protein: CASSQELAGGLGIEQYF.

The gene calls are TRBV7-9 and TRBJ1-2; D uncertain. From germline, CDR1 is SEHNR and CDR2 FQNEAQ (reference sequence). Trimming cost V 3 bases and J 4 bases, with 9 bases left between them. This CDR3 spans 13 amino acids. CDR3 bases: TGTGCCAGCAGCTTCCGTTTGGGCTATGGCTACACCTTC. Amino acids: CASSFRLGYGYTF. The whole variable domain, remainder taken from reference TRBV7-9 and TRBJ1-2, is DTGVSQNPRHKITKRGQNVTFRCDPISEHNRLYWYRQTLGQGPEFLTYFQNEAQLEKSRLLSDRFSAERPKGSFSTLEIQRTEQGDSAMYLCASSFRLGYGYTFGSGTRLTVV.

In DNA form, the CDR3 reads TGTGCCAGCAGCTATGAGACAGGGCCCGTCGGGGAGCTGTTTTTT. This codes for CASSYETGPVGELFF. The V call is TRBV5-5, the J call TRBJ2-2; 7 bases map to TRBD1. This CDR3 is built from 15 residues. CDR1 is SGHKS, CDR2 YYEKEE, per germline (reference sequence). The ends lost 3 bases at V and 7 bases at J; junction bases unmatched: 9.